This T cell receptor beta chain was documented in a study of blood T cell repertoires in COVID-19. The overall study: Collection of acute and convalescent COVID-19 samples took place in the United States, Italy and Spain. PBMCs, B-cell-depleted T cells, or T cells were the source of the cDNA or gDNA that made up the material.

This clone was observed a few times. In the original processing: Reference gene primer amplification yielded estimated nucleated cell counts. The data were produced by immunoSEQ multiplex PCR, yet TCRdb's version contains in-frame clones alone and is incomplete. The V and J calls and clone size were taken over from that table, and D and trimming were inferred from the DNA. The sample records some 48,000 clones, roughly 82% being singletons. CDR1 is LNHDA and CDR2 is SQIVND in the germline V gene (reference sequence). V shed 7 bases and J 0 bases; nucleotides not matched to a gene: 5. The CDR3 totals 14 residues.

The source is a human donor in a cohort sampled during active COVID-19. The sample consisted of peripheral blood. This rearrangement joins TRBV19 to TRBJ1-1; TRBD1 matches at 7 bases. The CDR3: CASTLGQMNTEAFF. CDR3 bases: TGTGCCAGTACCCTGGGACAGATGAACACTGAAGCTTTCTTT.